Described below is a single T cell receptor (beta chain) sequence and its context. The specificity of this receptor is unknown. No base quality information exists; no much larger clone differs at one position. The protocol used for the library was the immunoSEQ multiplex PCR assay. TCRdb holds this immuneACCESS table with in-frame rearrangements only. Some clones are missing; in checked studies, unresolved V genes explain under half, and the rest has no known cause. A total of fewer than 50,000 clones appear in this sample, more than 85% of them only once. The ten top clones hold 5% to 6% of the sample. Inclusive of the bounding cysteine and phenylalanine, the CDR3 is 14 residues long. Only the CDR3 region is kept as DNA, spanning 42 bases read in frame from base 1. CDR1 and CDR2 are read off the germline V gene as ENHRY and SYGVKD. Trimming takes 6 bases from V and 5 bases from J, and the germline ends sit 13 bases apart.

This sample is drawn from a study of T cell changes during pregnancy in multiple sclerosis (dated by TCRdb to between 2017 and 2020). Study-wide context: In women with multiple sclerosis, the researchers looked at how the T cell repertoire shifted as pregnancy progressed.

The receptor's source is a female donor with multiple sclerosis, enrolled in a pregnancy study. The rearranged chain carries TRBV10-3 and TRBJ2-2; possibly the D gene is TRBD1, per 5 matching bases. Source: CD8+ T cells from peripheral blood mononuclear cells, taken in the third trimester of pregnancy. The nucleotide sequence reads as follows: TGTGCCATCAGCGAAAAACAGGAAACCGGGGAGCTGTTTTTT. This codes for CAISEKQETGELFF.